This T cell receptor (beta chain) was identified during a study of human T cells and chemical hapten exposure (dated by TCRdb to about 2021). Notes on the research overall: For sensitization, 2% DPC in acetone was applied to a 2 cm by 2 cm area of upper inner arm skin. The patient cohort, mostly female, included alopecia areata with under or over 50% scalp involvement, alopecia totalis and alopecia universalis. Patch testing on the upper back used Finn chambers containing 0.01% DPC, with scoring done after 6 days according to International Contact Dermatitis Research Group standards. Twenty-nine alopecia patients provided blood for TCR sequencing at one to four time points (pre-sensitization, 2, 6 and 24 weeks). The libraries were sequenced as a pool, and the TCR yield per sample differed mostly because of small variations in library volumes within the pool. Weekly therapeutic DPC doses were additionally applied to the scalp of patients throughout the roughly 25-week study period. Blood samples were taken from patients before sensitization (week 0) and then at 2, 6 and about 24 weeks after DPC sensitization. This study followed changes in the peripheral blood TCR repertoire in vivo during primary and secondary sensitization of alopecia patients to the hapten diphenylcyclopropenone (DPC). The study at large found these results: Alopecia, a presumed autoimmune disease, was present in all patients, so the immune response of the patients might differ from that of healthy individuals. DPC sensitization did not change how many TCRs were above 1 in 1000 frequency, and no evidence was found of alterations in global repertoire structure. Compared with pre-sensitization or healthy control sets, expanded TCRs formed significantly more large CDR3 similarity clusters, which is consistent with antigen-driven responses. The number of PT1 expanded TCRs positively correlated with patch test score, significant at thresholds 8, 16 and 32 but not 4. After repeated subsampling, the strength of the expansion versus patch-test correlation and the threshold at which it became significant changed.

Libraries came from RACE. The sequencer listed for this sample is NextSeq 500. Library preparation attached unique molecular identifiers to individual cDNA molecules for quantitative, reproducible TCR counting. For every blood RNA sample, sequencing covered both the TCR alpha and TCR beta chains. As for the original processing: Samples had a median of roughly 100,000 TCRs, with a range from roughly 20,000 to 690,600. The Decombinator software suite was used to annotate the V, J and CDR3 of the TCR reads. Every sample was subsampled to the same number of TCRs (28,000) for the PS versus PT1 abundance plots. TCRs were defined as expanded if absent before sensitization and observed at least eight times at the 2-week time point. TCRdb reworked the public reads: Q25 trimming with fastp, MiXCR clone assembly, productive beta chains retained. Rows with one shared CDR3 protein collapse into an entry with the most common genes and DNA. The V and J calls shown here were made by TCRdb, not taken from the authors' results. This sample lists roughly 380,000 distinct CDR3 sequences; around 5.5% were detected once. Of the sample, just over 2.5% is held by the ten largest clones.

Reading the label with the study, this specimen's time point is: pre-sensitization, week 0. The intended sense of this specimen's treatment or condition label: therapeutic diphenylcyclopropenone sensitization with weekly scalp DPC. At each patch-test visit, blood was drawn before the patch test was applied. Patients were considered eligible if aged 18 to 70, diagnosed with alopecia and deemed suitable for DPC therapy, and patients were excluded if pregnant. Total RNA was extracted from unfractionated whole blood that had been collected in Tempus Blood RNA tubes. CDR3 length: 15 amino acids, cysteine to phenylalanine. CDR3 DNA only is kept here, 45 bases in frame from base 1. A distance of 16 bases separates the germline ends of V and J, which lose 5 bases and 4 bases respectively. CDR1 and CDR2 are drawn from the germline V gene: SGDLS, YYNGEE. In regard to this clonotype: Its antigen is currently not known. No base-level quality is on record; no much larger clone is a single base apart.

Sequenced here: whole blood, sampled in connection with sensitization to the hapten diphenylcyclopropenone (DPC). This TCR was sampled from a woman aged 45-65 years with alopecia areata. Some clones in this sample may be carry-over from other donors' samples. The chain is encoded by TRBV9 joined to TRBJ2-1; tentative D gene TRBD1, with 5 bases matching. The nucleotides are TGTGCCAGCAGTGTCCAAGGGGCTGAGTACAATGAGCAGTTCTTC. The translation is CASSVQGAEYNEQFF.